Below, one T cell receptor (beta chain) is given with its context. Its matching antigen is unknown. The sample originates from a study of B cell selection in AIRE deficiency. Germline CDR1 SGHDN, CDR2 FVKESK. This CDR3 contains 14 residues. V shed 3 bases and J shed 4 bases, with 12 bases lying between them. Regarding the study as a whole: Healthy donors alone shared 30% to 35% of several thousand Treg sequences; patients alone roughly 10%. Shorter CDR3s marked shared Treg sequences, biased toward few non-templated insertions.

Sequencing used immunoSEQ multiplex PCR; TCRdb keeps in-frame clones, though not all of them. The sample has roughly 26,000 clones; around 92% are singletons. Regulatory T cells were sorted as CD4+CD25hiCD127low/negative cells. The chain links TRBV14 to TRBJ1-2, with a possible D match to TRBD1 (5 bases). The receptor was derived from a human donor in good health. The sample consisted of CD4+CD25+ Tregs sorted from PBMCs. CDR3 loop: CASSQGTRAYGYTF. CDR3 DNA sequence: TGTGCCAGCAGCCAGGGGACGCGAGCCTATGGCTACACCTTC.